The clone carrying this T cell receptor beta chain was picked up one time. Its antigen remains unidentified. This sample was taken from a study of T cell responses to AZD1222 COVID-19 vaccine. Findings and limits, study-wide: White British ancestry dominated among donors, who included more females, and clonal diversity was possibly underestimated. Spike regions recognized by vaccine-associated CD4 TCRs spanned the protein, led by 160-218 and 743-854.

This CDR3 has 15 residues. V trimming: 5 bases; J trimming: 0 bases; junction bases outside the gene matches: 4. Germline-derived CDR1 and CDR2 are SNHLY and FYNNEI. Produced via immunoSEQ multiplex PCR; TCRdb's table is partial and in-frame only. The table has 45,000 to 60,000 clones, over 60% seen once. The sample here was peripheral blood, taken on day 0 of AZD1222 vaccination. This receptor was taken from an adult in good health. V and J are TRBV2 and TRBJ2-1; the match to TRBD2 covers 7 bases. The CDR3 DNA reads TGTGCCAGCAGTCGGGAGGCGAGCTCCTACAATGAGCAGTTCTTC. The encoded protein is CASSREASSYNEQFF.